Each of the 28 T cell receptor beta chains below was sequenced from the same sample in a study of immune heterogeneity within non-small cell lung tumors. Multiplex PCR (32 V and 13 J primers) was used to amplify the TCR beta CDR3. In TCRdb, the multiplex PCR reads were re-called with MiXCR into one record per CDR3 protein. The sample yields about 3,400 distinct CDR3 sequences, about two fifths seen once. Samples each supplied 450 to 650 ng of bulk tumor genomic DNA as template. Spaced far apart, several biopsies were taken from each primary tumor during surgery. Curative surgery was undertaken by patients, who had untreated, newly diagnosed non-small cell lung cancer. The sample was lung tumor tissue. These receptors originate from a man in his 70s with non-small cell lung cancer.

This chain links TRBV27 with TRBJ2-5, with D possibly matching TRBD1 (6 bases). Trimming left V 4 bases short and J 5 bases short, with 20 bases between. This CDR3 has 16 amino acids. Germline V gene lookup returns CDR1 MNHEY and CDR2 SMNVEV (reference sequence). CDR3 region: CASSSLGQGLGETQYF. In DNA form, the CDR3 reads TGTGCCAGCAGTTCGTTGGGGCAGGGGCTTGGGGAGACCCAGTACTTC.

This clonotype has more than one count but fewer than ten. The chain employs TRBV12-3 or TRBV12-4 and TRBJ1-1, with 7 nucleotides matching TRBD1. V was pared by 6 bases and J by 4 bases, with 5 bases of the junction left unmatched. This CDR3 is built from 13 residues. CDR3 in amino acids: CASRGTDTTEAFF. The CDR3 DNA is TGTGCCAGCAGGGGGACAGACACCACTGAAGCTTTCTTT.

This clonotype showed up just a few times. The chain links TRBV20-1 to TRBJ1-2, with D perhaps matching TRBD1 (6 bases). Germline CDR1 is DFQATT and CDR2 is SNEGSKA (reference sequence). V lost 6 bases and J 0 bases, leaving 8 bases between the germline ends. The CDR3 is 12 residues long. CDR3 DNA: TGCAGTGCCAGGACAGCTAACTATGGCTACACCTTC. This translates into CSARTANYGYTF.

The V call is TRBV7-3, the J call TRBJ2-5, with 7 bases identical to TRBD1. Looked up from germline, CDR1 is SGHTA and CDR2 is FQGTGA. J lost 3 bases, V lost 1 base, and 2 bases had no gene match. There are 14 residues in the CDR3. Written as DNA, the CDR3 is TGTGCCAGCAGCTTAATGGGACAGAAAGAGACCCAGTACTTC. Its translation: CASSLMGQKETQYF.

This clonotype was recorded a few times. The CDR3 coding sequence is TGTGCCAGCAGCCAAGTAGGGGTCGGGGAGCTGTTTTTT. As protein: CASSQVGVGELFF. The rearrangement links TRBV14 to TRBJ2-2; tentatively, D is TRBD1 (5 bases). V dropped 1 base and J dropped 7 bases, with 7 bases sitting between them. Germline CDR1 SGHDN, CDR2 FVKESK. The CDR3 spans 13 residues.

In this sample, this clonotype turned up a few times. This sequence joins TRBV19 and TRBJ1-5, with D uncertain. The germline V gene encodes CDR1 LNHDA and CDR2 SQIVND (reference sequence). V lost 7 bases to trimming and J lost 7 bases, with 11 bases between them. The CDR3 has 12 residues. The CDR3 loop is CASTLDGQPQHF. The CDR3, as DNA: TGTGCCAGTACCCTAGACGGCCAGCCCCAGCATTTT.

This CDR3 reads CATSRAGTSVWNEQFF. CDR3 nucleotides: TGTGCCACCAGCAGAGCCGGGACTAGCGTTTGGAATGAGCAGTTCTTC. This rearrangement joins TRBV15 to TRBJ2-1; 10 positions agree with TRBD2. Trimming removed 1 base from V and 7 bases from J; junction bases left unmatched: 7. The CDR3 length is 16 residues. CDR1 is LNHNV, CDR2 YYDKDF, per germline (reference sequence).

The V call is TRBV9, the J call TRBJ2-5; 8 positions match TRBD2. This CDR3 comprises 16 residues. V shed 2 bases and J 1 base; nucleotides not matched to a gene: 7. The germline gives CDR1 SGDLS, CDR2 YYNGEE. CDR3 sequence reads: CASSVLSGIGQETQYF. As DNA, the CDR3 is TGTGCCAGCAGCGTCCTTAGCGGGATCGGCCAAGAGACCCAGTACTTC.

CDR3: CSARTRGYEQYF. The CDR3 DNA reads TGCAGTGCCCGGACTAGGGGCTACGAGCAGTACTTC. The V call is TRBV20-1, the J call TRBJ2-7; TRBD2 aligns across 7 bases. V shed 6 bases, J shed 3 bases, and the junction held 5 bases outside the gene matches. The CDR3 consists of 12 residues. Germline V gene lookup returns CDR1 DFQATT and CDR2 SNEGSKA (reference sequence).

This clonotype was detected only a few times. The CDR3 bases are TGCAGTGCTAGAGAGTTAGCGGGAGGCCACAATGAGCAGTTCTTC. Translated, it gives CSARELAGGHNEQFF. The chain has TRBV20-1 and TRBJ2-1; 10 bases match TRBD2. The CDR3 is 15 amino acids. The V segment lost 0 bases and the J segment 5 bases; nucleotides outside the gene matches: 4. Germline lookup yields CDR1 DFQATT and CDR2 SNEGSKA (reference sequence).

This clonotype showed up just a few times. This chain uses TRBV25-1 with TRBJ2-1, with D perhaps TRBD1 (5 bases). Germline loops: CDR1 MGHDK, CDR2 SYGVNS. V dropped 2 bases and J dropped 6 bases, with 11 bases sitting between them. CDR3 length: 14 residues. The CDR3 sequence is CASSEGPTGNEQFF. The CDR3, as DNA: TGTGCCAGCAGTGAAGGCCCCACAGGCAATGAGCAGTTCTTC. Variable domain in full (rest from reference TRBV25-1 and TRBJ2-1): EADIYQTPRYLVIGTGKKITLECSQTMGHDKMYWYQQDPGMELHLIHYSYGVNSTEKGDLSSESTVSRIRTEHFPLTLESARPSHTSQYLCASSEGPTGNEQFFGPGTRLTVL.

This chain connects TRBV28 to TRBJ2-7; 8 bases align to TRBD1. Trimming removed 6 bases from V and 5 bases from J; junction bases left unmatched: 6. The V gene's germline CDR1 is MDHEN and CDR2 SYDVKM. This CDR3 has 13 amino acids. In DNA form, the CDR3 reads TGTGCCAGCAGGGCAGGGGGCAGGAACGAGCAGTACTTC. It yields the protein CASRAGGRNEQYF.

This chain uses TRBV6-6 with TRBJ1-1; D gene ambiguous. This CDR3 spans 16 amino acids. V was trimmed by 2 bases and J by 2 bases, leaving 15 bases between them. The V gene's germline CDR1 is MNHNY and CDR2 SVGAGI (reference sequence). DNA for the CDR3: TGTGCCAGCAGTTACGAACTTCCCCCATCAAACACTGAAGCTTTCTTT. It is translated as CASSYELPPSNTEAFF.

V gene TRBV27 combines with J gene TRBJ1-2; no clear D. CDR3 length: 13 residues. V dropped 3 bases and J dropped 4 bases, with 9 bases sitting between them. Germline V CDR1 and CDR2: MNHEY, SMNVEV (reference sequence). The CDR3 DNA follows: TGTGCCAGCAGTTTTCTGGGATCCTATGGCTACACCTTC. Translation: CASSFLGSYGYTF.

This clonotype was detected only a few times. The genes are TRBV28 and TRBJ1-4; perhaps TRBD1 as D (5 bases). The CDR3 runs 16 residues. V lost 6 bases and J lost 5, with 19 bases in between. Germline CDR1 MDHEN, CDR2 SYDVKM. CDR3 DNA sequence: TGTGCCAGCAGGGGACGGGGGGGGTTTGAGAATGAAAAACTGTTTTTT. Translated: CASRGRGGFENEKLFF.

CDR3 nucleotides: TGTGCCACCAGTGACCCGGGTTACAATGAGCAGTTCTTC. Translation: CATSDPGYNEQFF. The rearrangement joins TRBV24-1 to TRBJ2-1, with D uncertain. V was clipped by 4 bases and J by 4 bases, with 7 bases between them. The CDR3 runs to 13 residues. The V gene's germline CDR1 is KGHDR and CDR2 SFDVKD.

The chain joins TRBV29-1 to TRBJ2-7; D is undetermined. This CDR3 has 10 residues. Germline V gene data show CDR1 as SQVTM and CDR2 as ANQGSEA. Trimming left V 5 bases short and J 2 bases short, with 4 bases between. The CDR3 bases are TGCAGCGTTCAAACCTACGAGCAGTACTTC. This translates into CSVQTYEQYF.

The J gene is TRBJ2-3, the V gene TRBV2, with 9 bases aligning to TRBD1. Trimming removed 6 bases from V and 3 bases from J; junction bases left unmatched: 7. Germline V CDR1 and CDR2: SNHLY, FYNNEI. The CDR3 covers 15 residues. DNA for the CDR3: TGTGCCAGCAGAGACAGGGGGTCCTTGACAGATACGCAGTATTTT. Translation gives CASRDRGSLTDTQYF.

The chain couples TRBV6-1 to TRBJ1-5; the D gene is possibly TRBD1 (5 bases). Germline V gene lookup returns CDR1 MNHNS and CDR2 SASEGT. The CDR3 is 14 residues long. Deletions cut 7 bases from V and 2 bases from J, with 12 bases between. The CDR3 protein is CASTQGYGNQPQHF. The DNA of the CDR3 is TGTGCCAGCACTCAGGGTTACGGCAATCAGCCCCAGCATTTT.

The chain recombines TRBV2 with TRBJ2-1, with 10 bases aligning to TRBD2. Germline trimming cut 10 bases from V and 0 bases from J; bases unmatched to any gene: 6. Germline V gene sequence: CDR1 SNHLY, CDR2 FYNNEI. This CDR3 has 15 residues. The CDR3 reads CATQLAGNSYNEQFF. CDR3 DNA: TGTGCCACCCAACTAGCGGGAAACTCCTACAATGAGCAGTTCTTC.

Turning to this clonotype: Given a much more abundant clone one base away, this may be a read error. The rearrangement links TRBV4-1 to TRBJ2-7; D remains ambiguous. The germline V gene encodes CDR1 MGHRA and CDR2 YSYEKL. V was pared by 0 bases and J by 3 bases, with 15 bases between. This CDR3 spans 16 amino acids. Here the CDR3 DNA reads TGCGCCAGCAGCCAAGATCTCAGGTTCACGGGCTACGAGCAGTACTTC. The encoded protein is CASSQDLRFTGYEQYF.

In its sample, this clonotype was seen a few times. This chain connects TRBV20-1 to TRBJ2-7, with a tentative D call TRBD1 (5 bases). The CDR3 sequence is 17 residues long. The germline V and J ends were trimmed by 0 bases and 0 bases, with 18 bases remaining between them. Germline CDR1 is DFQATT and CDR2 is SNEGSKA (reference sequence). The CDR3 DNA is TGCAGTGCTAGAGATGGGGTATGGGGCCCCAGCTCCTACGAGCAGTACTTC. Translation gives CSARDGVWGPSSYEQYF.

The J gene is TRBJ2-1, the V gene TRBV10-2; 7 positions agree with TRBD1. From germline, CDR1 is WSHSY and CDR2 SAAADI. The ends lost 8 bases at V and 7 bases at J; junction bases unmatched: 8. The CDR3 consists of 13 residues. Written as DNA, the CDR3 is TGCGCCAGCCGACAGGGTTCCGTTAATGAGCAGTTCTTC. Its translation is CASRQGSVNEQFF.

The chain couples TRBV5-1 to TRBJ1-6; 8 bases are shared with TRBD1. The junction had 8 bases not matched to a gene; V was cut back by 0 bases and J by 0 bases. In germline, CDR1 is SGHRS, CDR2 YFSETQ. This CDR3 region has 19 residues. The CDR3 nucleotides are TGCGCCAGCAGCTTGGCCGGGACAGGAGGGATCTCCTATAATTCACCCCTCCACTTT. Translated: CASSLAGTGGISYNSPLHF.

The chain couples TRBV12-3 or TRBV12-4 to TRBJ2-1, with D unclear. The CDR3 is 13 amino acids. V shed 5 bases and J shed 5 bases, with 10 bases lying between them. CDR3 DNA: TGTGCCAGCAGTCATAGTGATCACAATGAGCAGTTCTTC. Translation gives CASSHSDHNEQFF.

This clonotype was counted a single time. The chain couples TRBV11-2 to TRBJ2-1, with 8 bases lining up with TRBD1. J gave up 6 bases and V 0 bases, and 7 bases lay outside the gene matches. The CDR3 has 16 amino acids. CDR1 and CDR2 from the germline V gene are SGHAT and FQNNGV. DNA of the CDR3: TGTGCCAGCAGCTTAGAGACCAGGGGGCCTTTCAATGAGCAGTTCTTC. Protein sequence: CASSLETRGPFNEQFF.

The J gene is TRBJ1-1, the V gene TRBV27, with 8 positions matching TRBD1. The CDR3 has 17 amino acids. J gave up 0 bases and V 0 bases, and 6 bases lay outside the gene matches. Per the germline V gene, CDR1 is MNHEY and CDR2 is SMNVEV (reference sequence). The CDR3 nucleotides are TGTGCCAGCAGTTTATCCGGGAGGACAGGGATGAACACTGAAGCTTTCTTT. This codes for CASSLSGRTGMNTEAFF.

The chain carries TRBV19 and TRBJ1-3; D is unclear. Germline assignment: CDR1 LNHDA and CDR2 SQIVND (reference sequence). The V and J ends lost 6 bases and 4 bases respectively, with 7 bases between them. This CDR3 is 12 amino acids long. CDR3 sequence: CASSQSGNTIYF. CDR3 sequence (DNA): TGTGCCAGTAGCCAAAGCGGAAACACCATATATTTT.